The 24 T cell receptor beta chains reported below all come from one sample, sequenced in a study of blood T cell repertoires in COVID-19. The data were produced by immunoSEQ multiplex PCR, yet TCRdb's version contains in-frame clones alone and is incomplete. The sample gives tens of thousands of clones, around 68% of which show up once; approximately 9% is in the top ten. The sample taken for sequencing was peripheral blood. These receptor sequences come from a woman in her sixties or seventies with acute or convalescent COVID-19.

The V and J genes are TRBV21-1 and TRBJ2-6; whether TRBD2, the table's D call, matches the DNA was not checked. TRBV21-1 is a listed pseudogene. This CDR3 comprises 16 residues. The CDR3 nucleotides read TGTGCCAGCAGCAAAGACTCCTACTCTGGGGCCAACGTCCTGACTTTC. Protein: CASSKDSYSGANVLTF.

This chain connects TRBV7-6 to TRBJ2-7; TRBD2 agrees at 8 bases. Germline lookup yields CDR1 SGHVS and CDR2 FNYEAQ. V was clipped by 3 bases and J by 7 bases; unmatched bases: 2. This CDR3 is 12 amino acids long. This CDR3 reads CASSLERGEQYF. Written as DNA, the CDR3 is TGTGCCAGCAGCTTGGAGCGGGGGGAGCAGTACTTC.

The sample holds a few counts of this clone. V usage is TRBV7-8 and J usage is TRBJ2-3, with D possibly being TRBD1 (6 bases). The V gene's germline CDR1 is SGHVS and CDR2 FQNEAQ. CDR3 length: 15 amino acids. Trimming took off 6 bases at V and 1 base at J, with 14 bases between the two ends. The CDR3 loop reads CASRRTVRGTDTQYF. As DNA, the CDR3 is TGTGCCAGCAGAAGGACAGTCCGAGGCACAGATACGCAGTATTTT.

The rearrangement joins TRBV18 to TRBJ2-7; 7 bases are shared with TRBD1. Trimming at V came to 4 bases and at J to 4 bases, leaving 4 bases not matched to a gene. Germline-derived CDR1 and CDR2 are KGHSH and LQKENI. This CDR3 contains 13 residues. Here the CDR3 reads CASSQGARYEQYF. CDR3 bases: TGTGCCAGCTCACAGGGGGCGCGGTACGAGCAGTACTTC.

CDR3 DNA sequence: TGCGCCAGCAGCATCGGACAGGGGGGGACAGATACGCAGTATTTT. It yields the protein CASSIGQGGTDTQYF. The gene calls are TRBV5-1 and TRBJ2-3, with 10 positions matching TRBD1. CDR3 length: 15 amino acids. The germline gives CDR1 SGHRS, CDR2 YFSETQ. V lost 4 bases, J lost 3 bases, and 5 bases stayed unmatched. The full variable domain, in which reference TRBV5-1 and TRBJ2-3 provide the parts outside the CDR3, is KAGVTQTPRYLIKTRGQQVTLSCSPISGHRSVSWYQQTPGQGLQFLFEYFSETQRNKGNFPGRFSGRQFSNSRSEMNVSTLELGDSALYLCASSIGQGGTDTQYFGPGTRLTVL.

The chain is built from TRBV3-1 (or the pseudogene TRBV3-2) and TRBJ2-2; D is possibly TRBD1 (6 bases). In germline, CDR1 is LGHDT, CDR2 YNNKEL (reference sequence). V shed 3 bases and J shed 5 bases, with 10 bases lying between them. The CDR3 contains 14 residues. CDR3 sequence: CASSQGARTGELFF. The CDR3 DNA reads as TGTGCCAGCAGCCAGGGGGCTCGGACCGGGGAGCTGTTTTTT.

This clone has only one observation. In DNA, the CDR3 is TGTGCCAGCAGAAGGACTTACAGGGTTGACTCACCCCTCCACTTT. It specifies CASRRTYRVDSPLHF. The rearrangement joins TRBV3-1 (or the pseudogene TRBV3-2) to TRBJ1-6; maybe TRBD1 (6 bases). The V gene's germline CDR1 is LGHDT and CDR2 YNNKEL (reference sequence). This CDR3 region has 15 residues. With 6 bases removed from V and 10 bases from J, the gap between germline ends came to 19 bases.

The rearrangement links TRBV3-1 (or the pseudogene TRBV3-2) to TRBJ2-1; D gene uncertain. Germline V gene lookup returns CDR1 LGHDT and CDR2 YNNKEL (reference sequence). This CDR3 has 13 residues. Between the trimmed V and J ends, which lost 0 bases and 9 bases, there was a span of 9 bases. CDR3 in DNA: TGTGCCAGCAGCCAAGAAGCCAATGGTGAGCAGTTCTTC. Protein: CASSQEANGEQFF.

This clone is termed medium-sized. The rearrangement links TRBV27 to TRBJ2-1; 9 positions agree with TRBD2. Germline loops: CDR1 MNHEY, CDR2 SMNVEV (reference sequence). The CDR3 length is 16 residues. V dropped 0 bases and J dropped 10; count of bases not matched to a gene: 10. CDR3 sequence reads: CASSLSGIAGVLEQFF. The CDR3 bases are TGTGCCAGCAGTTTATCGGGTATAGCGGGAGTTTTAGAGCAGTTCTTC.

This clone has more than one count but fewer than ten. CDR3: CASSERVGGPGNQPQHF. DNA for the CDR3: TGTGCCAGCAGTGAGCGCGTCGGGGGGCCCGGCAATCAGCCCCAGCATTTT. This chain connects TRBV6-1 to TRBJ1-5; maybe TRBD1 (6 bases). The length of the CDR3 is 17 residues. Trimming took 3 bases from V and 2 from J, leaving 17 bases between them. Germline V CDR1 and CDR2: MNHNS, SASEGT.

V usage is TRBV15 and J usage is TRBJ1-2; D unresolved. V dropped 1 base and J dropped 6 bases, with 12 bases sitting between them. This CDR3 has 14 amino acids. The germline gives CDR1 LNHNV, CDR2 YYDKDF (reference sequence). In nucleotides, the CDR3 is TGTGCCACCAGCAGAGGAACATTGTCACATGGCTACACCTTC. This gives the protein CATSRGTLSHGYTF.

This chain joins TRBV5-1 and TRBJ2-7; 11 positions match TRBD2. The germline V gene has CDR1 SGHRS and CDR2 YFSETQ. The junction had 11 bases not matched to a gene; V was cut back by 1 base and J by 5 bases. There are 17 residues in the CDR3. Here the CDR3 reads CASSLLLAGASGDEQYF. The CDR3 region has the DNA TGCGCCAGCAGCTTGCTACTAGCGGGAGCGAGTGGCGACGAGCAGTACTTC.

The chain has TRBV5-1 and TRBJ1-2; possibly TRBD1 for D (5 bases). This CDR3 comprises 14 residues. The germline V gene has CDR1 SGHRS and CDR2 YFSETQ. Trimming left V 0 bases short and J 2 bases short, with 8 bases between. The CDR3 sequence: CASSLEGANYGYTF. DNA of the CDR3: TGCGCCAGCAGCTTGGAAGGGGCAAACTATGGCTACACCTTC. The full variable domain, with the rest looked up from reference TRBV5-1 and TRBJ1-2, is KAGVTQTPRYLIKTRGQQVTLSCSPISGHRSVSWYQQTPGQGLQFLFEYFSETQRNKGNFPGRFSGRQFSNSRSEMNVSTLELGDSALYLCASSLEGANYGYTFGSGTRLTVV.

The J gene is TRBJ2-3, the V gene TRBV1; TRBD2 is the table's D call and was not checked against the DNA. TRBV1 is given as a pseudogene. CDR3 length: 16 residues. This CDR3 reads CTSSLLASLPTDTQYF. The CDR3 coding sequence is TGCACCAGCAGCTTGCTCGCTAGCCTCCCCACAGATACGCAGTATTTT.

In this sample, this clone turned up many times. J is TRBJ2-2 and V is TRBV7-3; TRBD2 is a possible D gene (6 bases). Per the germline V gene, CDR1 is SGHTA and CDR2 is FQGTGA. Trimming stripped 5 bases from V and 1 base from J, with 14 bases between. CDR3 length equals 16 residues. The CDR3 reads CASSPFSSGNTGELFF. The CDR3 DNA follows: TGTGCCAGCAGCCCGTTTAGTAGCGGGAACACCGGGGAGCTGTTTTTT.

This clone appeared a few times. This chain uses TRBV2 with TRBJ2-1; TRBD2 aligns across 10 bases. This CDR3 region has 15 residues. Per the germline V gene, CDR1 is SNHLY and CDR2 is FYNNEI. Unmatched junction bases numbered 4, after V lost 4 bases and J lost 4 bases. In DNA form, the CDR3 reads TGTGCCAGCAGTGTGGAACTAGCGGGGTACAATGAGCAGTTCTTC. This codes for CASSVELAGYNEQFF.

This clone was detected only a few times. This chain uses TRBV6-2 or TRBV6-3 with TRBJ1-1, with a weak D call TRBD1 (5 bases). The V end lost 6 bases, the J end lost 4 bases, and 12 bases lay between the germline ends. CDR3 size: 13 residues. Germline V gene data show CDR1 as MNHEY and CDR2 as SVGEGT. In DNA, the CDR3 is TGTGCCAGCAGCACTCTGGGGGGCACTGAAGCTTTCTTT. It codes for CASSTLGGTEAFF.

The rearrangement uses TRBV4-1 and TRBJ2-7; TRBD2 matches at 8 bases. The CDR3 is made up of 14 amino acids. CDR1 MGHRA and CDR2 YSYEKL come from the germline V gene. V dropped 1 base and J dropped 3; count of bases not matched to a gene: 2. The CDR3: CASSQAGGVYEQYF. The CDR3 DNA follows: TGCGCCAGCAGCCAAGCGGGAGGGGTCTACGAGCAGTACTTC.

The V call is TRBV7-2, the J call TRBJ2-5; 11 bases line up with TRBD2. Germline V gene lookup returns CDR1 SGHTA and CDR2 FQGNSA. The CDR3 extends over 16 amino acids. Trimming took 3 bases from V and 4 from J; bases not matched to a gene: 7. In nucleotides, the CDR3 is TGTGCCAGCAGCTTGAGTAGCGGGGGGGCTGGAGAGACCCAGTACTTC. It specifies CASSLSSGGAGETQYF.

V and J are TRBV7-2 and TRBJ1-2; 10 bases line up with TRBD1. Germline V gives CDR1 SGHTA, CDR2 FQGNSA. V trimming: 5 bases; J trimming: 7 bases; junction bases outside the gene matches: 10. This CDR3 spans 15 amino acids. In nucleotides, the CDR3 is TGTGCCAGCAGCAACCAAGGGAGGACAGGGGGTGGCTACACCTTC. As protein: CASSNQGRTGGGYTF.

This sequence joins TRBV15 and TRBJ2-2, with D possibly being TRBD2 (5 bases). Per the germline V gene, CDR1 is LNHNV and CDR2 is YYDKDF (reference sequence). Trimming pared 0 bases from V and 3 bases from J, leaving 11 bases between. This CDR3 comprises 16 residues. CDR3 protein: CATSRDGGADTGELFF. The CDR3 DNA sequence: TGTGCCACCAGCAGAGATGGTGGAGCGGACACCGGGGAGCTGTTTTTT.

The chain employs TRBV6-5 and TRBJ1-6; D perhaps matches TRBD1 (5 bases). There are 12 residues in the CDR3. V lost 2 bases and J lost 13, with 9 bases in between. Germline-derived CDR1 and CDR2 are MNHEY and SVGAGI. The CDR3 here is CASSYAGGPLHF. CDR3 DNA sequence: TGTGCCAGCAGTTACGCGGGGGGGCCCCTCCACTTT.

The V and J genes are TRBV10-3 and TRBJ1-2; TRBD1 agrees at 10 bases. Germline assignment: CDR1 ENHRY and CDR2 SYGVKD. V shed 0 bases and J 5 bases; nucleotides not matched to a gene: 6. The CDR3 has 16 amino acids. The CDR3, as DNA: TGTGCCATCAGTGAGTCGACAGGGGGCAATTTTTATGGCTACACCTTC. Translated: CAISESTGGNFYGYTF.

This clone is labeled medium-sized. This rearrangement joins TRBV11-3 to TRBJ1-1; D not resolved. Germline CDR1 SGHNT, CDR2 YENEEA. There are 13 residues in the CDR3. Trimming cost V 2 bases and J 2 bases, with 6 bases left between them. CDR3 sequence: CASSLSVNTEAFF. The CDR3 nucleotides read TGTGCCAGCAGCTTATCCGTAAACACTGAAGCTTTCTTT. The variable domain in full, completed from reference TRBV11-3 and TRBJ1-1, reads EAGVVQSPRYKIIEKKQPVAFWCNPISGHNTLYWYLQNLGQGPELLIRYENEEAVDDSQLPKDRFSAERLKGVDSTLKIQPAELGDSAVYLCASSLSVNTEAFFGQGTRLTVV.